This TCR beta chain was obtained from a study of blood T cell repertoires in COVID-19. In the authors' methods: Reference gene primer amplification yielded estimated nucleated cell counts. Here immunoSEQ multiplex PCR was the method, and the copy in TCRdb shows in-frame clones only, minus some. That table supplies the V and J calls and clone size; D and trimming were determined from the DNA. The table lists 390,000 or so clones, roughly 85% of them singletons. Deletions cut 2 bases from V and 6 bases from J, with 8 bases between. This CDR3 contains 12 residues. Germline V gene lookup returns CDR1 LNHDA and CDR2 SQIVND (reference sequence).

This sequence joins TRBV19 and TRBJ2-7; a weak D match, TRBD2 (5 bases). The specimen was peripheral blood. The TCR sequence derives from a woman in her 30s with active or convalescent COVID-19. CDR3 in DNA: TGTGCCAGTAGTATAAGTGGGAGCGAGCAGTACTTC. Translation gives CASSISGSEQYF.